This entry features one TCR beta chain sequence. This sample was taken from a study of T cells in Graves' hyperthyroidism and ophthalmopathy. Clinicians diagnosed patients from clinical symptoms, serum thyroxine and TRAb, thyroid ultrasound and orbital computed tomography. Germline V lookup: CDR1 DFQATT, CDR2 SNEGSKA (reference sequence). The CDR3 has 13 amino acids. From RNA transcripts, TCR beta CDR3 regions were amplified. Initially, a first-round RT-PCR of the TCR CDR3 employed the HTBI primer set. MiXCR, run by TCRdb on the multiplex PCR reads, gives a single entry per CDR3 protein. The table shows about 680,000 distinct CDR3 sequences, with 30% to 40% occurring only once.

The sample taken for sequencing was blood. The V call is TRBV20-1, the J call TRBJ1-3; D is unclear. The clonotype originates from a middle-aged woman with Graves' hyperthyroidism. In nucleotides, the CDR3 is TGCAGGGCACATAGTAACCCTGGAAACACCATATATTTT. It translates to CRAHSNPGNTIYF.